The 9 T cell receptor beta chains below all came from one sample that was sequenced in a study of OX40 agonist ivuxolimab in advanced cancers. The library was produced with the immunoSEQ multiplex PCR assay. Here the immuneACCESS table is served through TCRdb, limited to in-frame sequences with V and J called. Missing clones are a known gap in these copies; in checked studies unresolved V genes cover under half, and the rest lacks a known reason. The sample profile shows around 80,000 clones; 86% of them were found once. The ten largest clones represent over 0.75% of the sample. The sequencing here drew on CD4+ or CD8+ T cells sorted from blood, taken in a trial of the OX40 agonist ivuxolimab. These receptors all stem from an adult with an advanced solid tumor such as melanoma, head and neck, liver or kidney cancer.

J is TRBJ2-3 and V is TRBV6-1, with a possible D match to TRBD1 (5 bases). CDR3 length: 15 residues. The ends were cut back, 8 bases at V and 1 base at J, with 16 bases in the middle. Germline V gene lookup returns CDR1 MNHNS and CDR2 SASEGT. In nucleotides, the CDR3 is TGTGCCAGCCTTGAAGGGTGGGGCCGCACAGATACGCAGTATTTT. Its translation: CASLEGWGRTDTQYF.

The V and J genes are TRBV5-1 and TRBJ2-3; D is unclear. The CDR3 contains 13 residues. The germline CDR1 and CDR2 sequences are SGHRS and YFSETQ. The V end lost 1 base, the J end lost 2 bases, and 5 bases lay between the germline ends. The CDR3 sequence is CASSLYNTDTQYF. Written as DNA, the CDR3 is TGCGCCAGCAGCTTGTACAACACAGATACGCAGTATTTT.

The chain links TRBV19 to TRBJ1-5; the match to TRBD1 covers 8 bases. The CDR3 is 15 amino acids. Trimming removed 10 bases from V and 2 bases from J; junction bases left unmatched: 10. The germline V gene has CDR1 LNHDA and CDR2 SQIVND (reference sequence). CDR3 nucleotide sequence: TGTGCCACCGGACAGGGAGGGGGCGGCAATCAGCCCCAGCATTTT. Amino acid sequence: CATGQGGGGNQPQHF.

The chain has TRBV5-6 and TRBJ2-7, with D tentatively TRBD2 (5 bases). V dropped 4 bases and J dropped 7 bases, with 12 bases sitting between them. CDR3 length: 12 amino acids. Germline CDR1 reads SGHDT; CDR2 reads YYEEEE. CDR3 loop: CASSQTSIEQYF. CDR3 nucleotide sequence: TGTGCCAGCAGCCAAACTAGTATTGAGCAGTACTTC.

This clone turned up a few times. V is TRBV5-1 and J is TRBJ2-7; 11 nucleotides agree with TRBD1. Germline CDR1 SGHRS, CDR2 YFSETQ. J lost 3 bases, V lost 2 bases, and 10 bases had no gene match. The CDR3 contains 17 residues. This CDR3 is CASSFQVGTGGNYEQYF. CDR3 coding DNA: TGCGCCAGCAGCTTTCAAGTCGGGACAGGGGGAAACTACGAGCAGTACTTC.

CDR3: CASSGRGGGLYEQYF. The DNA of the CDR3 is TGTGCCAGCAGTGGACGGGGCGGGGGTCTCTACGAGCAGTACTTC. The J gene is TRBJ2-7, the V gene TRBV2; TRBD2 matches at 7 bases. CDR1 and CDR2 (germline): SNHLY, FYNNEI. V dropped 4 bases and J dropped 3; count of bases not matched to a gene: 9. This CDR3 contains 15 residues. Variable domain in full (rest from reference TRBV2 and TRBJ2-7): EPEVTQTPSHQVTQMGQEVILRCVPISNHLYFYWYRQILGQKVEFLVSFYNNEISEKSEIFDDQFSVERPDGSNFTLKIRSTKLEDSAMYFCASSGRGGGLYEQYFGPGTRLTVT.

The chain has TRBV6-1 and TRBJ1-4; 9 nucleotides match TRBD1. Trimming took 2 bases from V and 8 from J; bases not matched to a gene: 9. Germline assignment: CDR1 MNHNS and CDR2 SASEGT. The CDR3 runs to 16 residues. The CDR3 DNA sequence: TGTGCCAGCAGTGAATATTCGGGACAGGGTCGGGAAAAACTGTTTTTT. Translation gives CASSEYSGQGREKLFF.

DNA for the CDR3: TGCAGCGTTGAACCCCCGGGCTCTCTCTATGGCTACACCTTC. This gives the protein CSVEPPGSLYGYTF. The rearrangement joins TRBV29-1 to TRBJ1-2; D gene uncertain. Trimming took 2 bases from V and 4 from J, leaving 14 bases between them. The germline V gene has CDR1 SQVTM and CDR2 ANQGSEA. The CDR3 runs 14 residues.

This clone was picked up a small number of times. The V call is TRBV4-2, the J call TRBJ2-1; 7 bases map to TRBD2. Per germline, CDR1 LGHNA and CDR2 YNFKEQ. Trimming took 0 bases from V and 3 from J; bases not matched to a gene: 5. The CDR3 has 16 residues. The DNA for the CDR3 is TGTGCCAGCAGCCAAGACCCAGCGGGACTCTACAATGAGCAGTTCTTC. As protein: CASSQDPAGLYNEQFF.